Sequencing of this T cell receptor beta chain was carried out in a study of blood T cell repertoires in COVID-19. As originally analysed: Estimation of nucleated cell counts was performed using reference gene primer amplification. The assay was immunoSEQ multiplex PCR, and TCRdb's table has in-frame clones only and misses some. V and J calls and clone size are given by that table; D and trimming were obtained from the DNA. The sample yields hundreds of thousands of clones, roughly 80% seen once. The germline V gene encodes CDR1 SGHTA and CDR2 FQGNSA. Losses at the gene ends were 2 bases for V and 1 base for J; bases not matched to a gene: 9. The CDR3 is made up of 17 amino acids.

Material: peripheral blood. The sequence was obtained from a woman at least 80 years old with acute or convalescent COVID-19. V gene TRBV7-2 combines with J gene TRBJ2-5; 8 bases align to TRBD1. Written as DNA, the CDR3 is TGTGCCAGCAGCTTAAACTTTGCGGGACAGGCCCAAGAGACCCAGTACTTC. Its translation is CASSLNFAGQAQETQYF.